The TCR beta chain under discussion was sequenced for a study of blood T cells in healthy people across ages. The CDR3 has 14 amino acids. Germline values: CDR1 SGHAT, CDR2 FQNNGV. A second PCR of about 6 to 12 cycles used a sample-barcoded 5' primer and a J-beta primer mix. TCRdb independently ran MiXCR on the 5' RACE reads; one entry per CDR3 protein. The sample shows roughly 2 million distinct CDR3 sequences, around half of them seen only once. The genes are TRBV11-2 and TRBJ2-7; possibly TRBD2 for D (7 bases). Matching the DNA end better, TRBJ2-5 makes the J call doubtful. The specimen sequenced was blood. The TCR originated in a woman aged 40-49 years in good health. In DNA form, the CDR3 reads TGTGCCAGCAGCCGGGGGGCTAGCGCGGAGACCCAGTACTTC. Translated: CASSRGASAETQYF.